Sequencing of this T cell receptor (beta chain) was carried out in a study of T cells in Graves' hyperthyroidism and ophthalmopathy. Diagnoses used clinical symptoms, serum thyroxine and TRAb, thyroid ultrasound and orbital computed tomography. PBMCs were sourced from approximately 10 ml fresh peripheral blood. Whole-study findings and limits: It was a median about seven months before onset that the model predicted ophthalmopathy. In the analysis, a 13 V-J model separated ophthalmopathy from stable hyperthyroidism.

The TCR beta CDR3 regions underwent amplification using RNA transcripts as the source. RT-PCR in the first round (using the HTBI primer set) targeted the TCR CDR3. TCRdb called the multiplex PCR reads again in MiXCR, with one record for every CDR3 protein. The table has a few hundred thousand distinct CDR3 sequences, approximately 22% seen once. To note about this clonotype: Its target is unknown.

The origin of this receptor is a woman between 65 and 79 years old with Graves' ophthalmopathy. Sequenced sample: blood.

The CDR3 reads CASQVQGGVNTEAFF. CDR3 DNA: TGTGCCAGCCAAGTACAGGGGGGAGTGAACACTGAAGCTTTCTTT. This chain uses TRBV25-1 with TRBJ1-1; 8 bases fit TRBD1. Germline assignment: CDR1 MGHDK and CDR2 SYGVNS. Losses at the gene ends were 8 bases for V and 0 bases for J; bases not matched to a gene: 8. This CDR3 comprises 15 residues.